Each of the 16 T cell receptor beta chains below was sequenced from the same sample in a study of shared clonotypes between healthy human individuals. Here immunoSEQ multiplex PCR was the method, and the copy in TCRdb shows in-frame clones only, minus some. Among about 980,000 clones listed, more than 75% were seen once. Specimen: memory CD4+ T cells sorted from blood. Described subset: CD45RA-negative fraction. These receptors came from a man between 18 and 35 years old in good health.

The chain links TRBV7-2 to TRBJ1-4; 7 bases are a match to TRBD1. Per germline, CDR1 SGHTA and CDR2 FQGNSA. The CDR3 loop spans 13 amino acids. After removal of 5 bases from V and 8 bases from J, the junction contained 5 bases not matched to a gene. The CDR3 DNA follows: TGTGCCAGCAGCCGTACGACAGGGGAAAAACTGTTTTTT. It yields the protein CASSRTTGEKLFF.

The V call is TRBV18, the J call TRBJ2-2, with 8 bases fitting TRBD1. Germline V gives CDR1 KGHSH, CDR2 LQKENI. With 7 bases clipped from V and 3 bases from J, the junction kept 7 bases outside the gene matches. The CDR3 contains 15 residues. The CDR3 sequence is CASLLGTGDTGELFF. Written as DNA, the CDR3 is TGTGCCAGCTTACTTGGGACAGGCGACACCGGGGAGCTGTTTTTT.

The V and J genes are TRBV6-5 and TRBJ1-6, with 7 bases that match TRBD1. CDR1 is MNHEY, CDR2 SVGAGI, per germline. This CDR3 has 14 amino acids. V dropped 4 bases and J dropped 10; count of bases not matched to a gene: 7. For the CDR3, the DNA is TGTGCCAGCAGTTTACAGGGGCGTGAATCACCCCTCCACTTT. It encodes CASSLQGRESPLHF.

J is TRBJ2-5 and V is TRBV6-6, with 9 bases fitting TRBD2. The CDR3 is made up of 16 amino acids. The trim removed 1 base at V and 2 bases at J, leaving 5 bases unmatched. Per the germline V gene, CDR1 is MNHNY and CDR2 is SVGAGI (reference sequence). CDR3 DNA: TGTGCCAGCAGTTACTGGCTAGCGGGACCGCAAGAGACCCAGTACTTC. Residues: CASSYWLAGPQETQYF.

The chain recombines TRBV19 with TRBJ1-2; a possible D gene is TRBD1 (5 bases). V lost 6 bases and J lost 3, with 17 bases in between. The germline V gene encodes CDR1 LNHDA and CDR2 SQIVND (reference sequence). The CDR3 covers 15 residues. The CDR3 nucleotides read TGTGCCAGTAGATCTGCGGGGCGCGGGGACTATGGCTACACCTTC. Its translation: CASRSAGRGDYGYTF.

V gene TRBV4-1 combines with J gene TRBJ1-3; weak D call: TRBD1 (6 bases). Germline V CDR1 and CDR2: MGHRA, YSYEKL. Deletions cut 3 bases from V and 2 bases from J, with 14 bases between. The CDR3 spans 16 residues. The CDR3 nucleotides read TGCGCCAGCAGCCAGGGGGCTAAGGGAACTGGAAACACCATATATTTT. It specifies CASSQGAKGTGNTIYF.

This clone was picked up one time. J is TRBJ1-6 and V is TRBV4-1, with unresolved D. Germline assignment: CDR1 MGHRA and CDR2 YSYEKL. This CDR3 is built from 15 residues. V was pared by 3 bases and J by 10 bases, with 16 bases between. CDR3 sequence: CASSQGRRERSPLHF. CDR3 bases: TGCGCCAGCAGCCAGGGAAGGCGGGAGAGGTCACCCCTCCACTTT.

The chain is built from TRBV10-3 and TRBJ2-3, with 7 positions matching TRBD2. In germline, CDR1 is ENHRY, CDR2 SYGVKD. This CDR3 is 13 amino acids long. J lost 2 bases, V lost 8 bases, and 4 bases had no gene match. In DNA form, the CDR3 reads TGTGCCATCGGTGCGGGGGACACAGATACGCAGTATTTT. It specifies CAIGAGDTDTQYF.

This sequence joins TRBV6-6 and TRBJ1-2; D possibly corresponds to TRBD1 (6 bases). V dropped 2 bases and J dropped 3 bases, with 13 bases sitting between them. This CDR3 comprises 15 residues. Germline V gene sequence: CDR1 MNHNY, CDR2 SVGAGI (reference sequence). The CDR3 nucleotides read TGTGCCAGCAGTTACCCGGGTGGGGGCCACTATGGCTACACCTTC. Protein: CASSYPGGGHYGYTF.

On this clone: At one end, the junction sequence differs from germline, possibly due to a read error. The chain joins TRBV5-5 to TRBJ1-3, with D possibly matching TRBD1 (6 bases). The CDR3 consists of 15 residues. From germline, CDR1 is SGHKS and CDR2 YYEKEE (reference sequence). The DNA of the CDR3 is TGTGCCAGCACCTTGGATTCAGGGGCTGGAAACACCATATATTTT. Translating gives CASTLDSGAGNTIYF.

Notes on this clone: In the same sample, other DNA sequences code for this CDR3. V gene TRBV28 combines with J gene TRBJ2-7; 11 nucleotides align to TRBD2. V was clipped by 2 bases and J by 7 bases; unmatched bases: 7. The CDR3 contains 15 residues. In germline, CDR1 is MDHEN, CDR2 SYDVKM. The CDR3 loop reads CASSLKRLAGREQYF. In nucleotides, the CDR3 is TGTGCCAGCAGTTTAAAAAGACTAGCGGGAAGGGAGCAGTACTTC.

This chain links TRBV5-4 with TRBJ2-3; 10 bases are shared with TRBD2. The ends lost 3 bases at V and 6 bases at J; junction bases unmatched: 4. Germline V gene data show CDR1 as SGHNT and CDR2 as YYREEE (reference sequence). This CDR3 has 14 amino acids. The CDR3, as DNA: TGTGCCAGCAGCTCTAGCGGGGGCAGGGATACGCAGTATTTT. Its protein is CASSSSGGRDTQYF.

The CDR3 spells CASSEVATGEMQYF. Written as DNA, the CDR3 is TGTGCCAGCAGTGAAGTAGCGACAGGGGAAATGCAGTACTTC. J is TRBJ2-7 and V is TRBV6-1, with TRBD1 matching over 8 bases. Germline assignment: CDR1 MNHNS and CDR2 SASEGT. The CDR3 is 14 residues long. The V gene end was trimmed by 1 base and the J gene end by 9 bases; junction bases not matched to a gene: 8.

V usage is TRBV11-2 and J usage is TRBJ2-3, with TRBD2 as a possible D gene (7 bases). V shed 2 bases and J shed 4 bases, with 13 bases lying between them. Per the germline V gene, CDR1 is SGHAT and CDR2 is FQNNGV. The CDR3 consists of 15 residues. The CDR3 nucleotides read TGTGCCAGCAGCTTAATAGGGGGGGCTTCAGATACGCAGTATTTT. Amino acids: CASSLIGGASDTQYF.

Only a few counts were recorded for this clone. The genes are TRBV19 and TRBJ1-5, with D hard to call. CDR3 length: 15 residues. Trimming pared 5 bases from V and 0 bases from J, leaving 11 bases between. Germline V CDR1 and CDR2: LNHDA, SQIVND (reference sequence). The CDR3 protein is CASSPLWSSNQPQHF. CDR3 bases: TGTGCCAGTAGTCCCCTTTGGAGTAGCAATCAGCCCCAGCATTTT.

This rearrangement joins TRBV5-6 to TRBJ2-7; the D gene is possibly TRBD2 (6 bases). CDR3 length: 14 amino acids. CDR1 and CDR2 (germline): SGHDT, YYEEEE. Trimming stripped 4 bases from V and 3 bases from J, with 14 bases between. DNA of the CDR3: TGTGCCAGCAGCCAGGGACTGTCGTACTACGAGCAGTACTTC. This gives the protein CASSQGLSYYEQYF.